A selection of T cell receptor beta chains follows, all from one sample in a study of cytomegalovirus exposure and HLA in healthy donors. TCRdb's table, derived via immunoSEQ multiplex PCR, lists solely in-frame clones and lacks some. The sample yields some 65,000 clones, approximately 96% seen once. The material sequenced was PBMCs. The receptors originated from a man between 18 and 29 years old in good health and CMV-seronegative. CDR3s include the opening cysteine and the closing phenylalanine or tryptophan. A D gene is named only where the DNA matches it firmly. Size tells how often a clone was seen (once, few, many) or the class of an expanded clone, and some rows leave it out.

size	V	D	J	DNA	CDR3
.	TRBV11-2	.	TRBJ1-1	TGTGCCAGCAGCTCCAGGGTCATGAACACTGAAGCTTTCTTT	CASSSRVMNTEAFF
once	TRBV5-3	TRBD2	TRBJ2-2	TGTGCCAGAAGCGGACTAGCGGGAGCGTCCGGGGAGCTGTTTTTT	CARSGLAGASGELFF
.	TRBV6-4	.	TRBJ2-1	TGTGCCAGCAGTGACTCACCGGGAGAATATGGTGAGCAGTTCTTC	CASSDSPGEYGEQFF
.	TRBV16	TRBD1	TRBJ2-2	TGTGCCAGCAGCCAGCCTCGGGGACAGGGCACCGGGGAGCTGTTTTTT	CASSQPRGQGTGELFF
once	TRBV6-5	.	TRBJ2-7	TGTGCCAGCAGTTACGCGGGTCATTCCCGCCACGAGCAGTACTTC	CASSYAGHSRHEQYF
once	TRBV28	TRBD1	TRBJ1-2	TGTGCCAGCAGTCCAATGACAGGGGGGAGGTACTATGGCTACACCTTC	CASSPMTGGRYYGYTF
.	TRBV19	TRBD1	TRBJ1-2	TGTGCCAGTAGTATTCGGACAGGGGGCAACTATGGCTACACCTTC	CASSIRTGGNYGYTF
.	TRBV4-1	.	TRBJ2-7	TGCGCCAGCAGCCAAGTTTTGGTGCGGGGCGACGGGGGCGAGCAGTACTTC	CASSQVLVRGDGGEQYF
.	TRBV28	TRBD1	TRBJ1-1	TGTGCCAGCAGTTCCCGACAGGGGCGGCGGACTGAAGCTTTCTTT	CASSSRQGRRTEAFF
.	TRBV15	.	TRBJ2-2	TGTGCCACCAGCAGCAAGAACACCGGGGAGCTGTTTTTT	CATSSKNTGELFF
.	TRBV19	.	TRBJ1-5	TGTGCCAGTAGTATAGAAGGAGGGTATAGCAATCAGCCCCAGCATTTT	CASSIEGGYSNQPQHF
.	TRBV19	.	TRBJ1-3	TGTGCCAGTACCCTTCAGACACCCCGCTCTGGAAACACCATATATTTT	CASTLQTPRSGNTIYF
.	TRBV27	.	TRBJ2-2	TGTGCCAGCAGTCATTCAGGGTCCGGCGGGGAGCTGTTTTTT	CASSHSGSGGELFF
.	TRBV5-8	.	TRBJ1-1	TGTGCCAGCAGCCTGGACAGCCTGAACACTGAAGCTTTCTTT	CASSLDSLNTEAFF
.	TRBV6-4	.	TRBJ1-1	TGTGCCAGCAGTGAGGGTGGGGGGGCCACTGAAGCTTTCTTT	CASSEGGGATEAFF
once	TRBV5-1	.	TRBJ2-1	TGCGCCAGCAGTTCGGACAGCATGGCCTACAATGAGCAGTTCTTC	CASSSDSMAYNEQFF
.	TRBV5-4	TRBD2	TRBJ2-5	TGTGCCAGCAGCTTGTCACTAGCGGGAGGAGAGACCCAGTACTTC	CASSLSLAGGETQYF
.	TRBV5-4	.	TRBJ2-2	TGTGCCAGCAGCTTGCCCTTAGGGGAGCTGTTTTTT	CASSLPLGELFF
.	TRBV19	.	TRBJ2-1	TGTGCCAGTACCACAGACTCCTACAATGAGCAGTTCTTC	CASTTDSYNEQFF